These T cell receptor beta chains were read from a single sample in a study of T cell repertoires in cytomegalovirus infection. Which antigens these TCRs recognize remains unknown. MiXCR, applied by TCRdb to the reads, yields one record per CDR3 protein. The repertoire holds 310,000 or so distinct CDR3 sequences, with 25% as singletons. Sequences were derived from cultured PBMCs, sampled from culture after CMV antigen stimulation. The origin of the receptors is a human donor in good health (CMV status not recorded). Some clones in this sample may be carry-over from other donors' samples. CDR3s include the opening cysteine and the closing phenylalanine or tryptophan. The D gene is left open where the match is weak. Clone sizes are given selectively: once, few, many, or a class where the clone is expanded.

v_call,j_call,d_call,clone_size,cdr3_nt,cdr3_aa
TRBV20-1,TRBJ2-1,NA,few,TGCAGTGCTACCCGGGAACTTTCCTACAATGAGCAGTTCTTC,CSATRELSYNEQFF
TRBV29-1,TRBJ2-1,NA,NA,TGCAGCCTTGGAGGGGGGTCCAATGAGCAGTTCTTC,CSLGGGSNEQFF
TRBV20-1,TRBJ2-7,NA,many,TGCAGTGCTAGAGAGTTTACCTCCTACGAGCAGTACTTC,CSAREFTSYEQYF
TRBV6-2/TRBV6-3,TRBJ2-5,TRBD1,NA,TGTGCCAGCAGTTACGTGGACAGGGGATCTGAGACCCAGTACTTC,CASSYVDRGSETQYF
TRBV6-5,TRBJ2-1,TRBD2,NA,TGTGCCAGCAGTTTCGAAGCGGGACCGAATGAGCAGTTCTTC,CASSFEAGPNEQFF
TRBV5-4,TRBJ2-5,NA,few,TGTGCCAGCAGCTCCTCAGCGGGCCACCAAGAGACCCAGTACTTC,CASSSSAGHQETQYF
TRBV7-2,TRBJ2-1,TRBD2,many,TGTGCCAGCAGCTCTAGCGGGAGAATGGTCGATGAGCAGTTCTTC,CASSSSGRMVDEQFF
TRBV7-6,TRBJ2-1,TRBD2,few,TGTGCCAGCAGCTTAGCAAAATTACTAGCGGGAGAGGACAATGAGCAGTTCTTC,CASSLAKLLAGEDNEQFF
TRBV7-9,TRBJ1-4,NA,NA,TGTGCCAGCACGGATGCAACTAATGAAAAACTGTTTTTT,CASTDATNEKLFF
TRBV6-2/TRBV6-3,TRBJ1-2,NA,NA,TGTGCCAGCAGTTACTCTCGATTGGTCGGCGGCTACACCTTC,CASSYSRLVGGYTF
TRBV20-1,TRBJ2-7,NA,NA,TGCAGTGCTAAGAGTCAGAAGACCTACGAGCAGTACTTC,CSAKSQKTYEQYF
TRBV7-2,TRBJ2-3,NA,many,TGTGCCAGCAGCCCGCCAAGGGATACGCAGTATTTT,CASSPPRDTQYF
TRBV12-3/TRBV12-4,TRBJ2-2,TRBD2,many,TGTGCCAGCAGCAAGGGACTAGCGGTGAACACCGGGGAGCTGTTTTTT,CASSKGLAVNTGELFF
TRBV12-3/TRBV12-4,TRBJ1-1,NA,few,TGTGCCAGCAGGTCCGTTGGTACTGAAGCTTTCTTT,CASRSVGTEAFF
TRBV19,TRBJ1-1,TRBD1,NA,TGTGCCAGTAGAAGGACAGGGGGCCCTGGGGCAGGGAATTGGAACACTGAAGCTTTCTTT,CASRRTGGPGAGNWNTEAFF
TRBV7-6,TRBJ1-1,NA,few,TGTGCCAGCAGCTTAGAACAGCACACTGAAGCTTTCTTT,CASSLEQHTEAFF
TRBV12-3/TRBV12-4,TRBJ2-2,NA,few,TGTGCCAGCAGCCTCGGGCCTGGCACCGGGGAGCTGTTTTTT,CASSLGPGTGELFF
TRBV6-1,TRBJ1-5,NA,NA,TGTGCTGCCGGAGGGGACCTCTCTCAGCCCCAGCATTTT,CAAGGDLSQPQHF
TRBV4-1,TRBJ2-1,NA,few,TGCGCCAGCAGCCAAGATTCCGGGTCCTCCTACAATGAGCAGTTCTTC,CASSQDSGSSYNEQFF
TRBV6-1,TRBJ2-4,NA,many,TGTGCCAGCTCGTCCCTCCCCCGGTTAATAGCCAAAAACATTCAGTACTTC,CASSSLPRLIAKNIQYF
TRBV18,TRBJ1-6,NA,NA,TGTGCCAGCTCACCCCAGGGACGGAGCTCCTATAATTCACCCCTCCACTTT,CASSPQGRSSYNSPLHF
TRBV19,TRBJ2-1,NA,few,TGTGCCAGTACCATGAGGGCAGGGGCACCCTACAATGAGCAGTTCTTC,CASTMRAGAPYNEQFF
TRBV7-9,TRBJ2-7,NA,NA,TGTGCCAGCAGCTTTTCTGCCTACGAGCAGTACTTC,CASSFSAYEQYF
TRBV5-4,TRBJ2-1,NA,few,TGTGCCAGCAGCTTGGAGGCAACCGGACGGTTCTTC,CASSLEATGRFF
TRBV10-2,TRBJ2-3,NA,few,TGCGCCAGCAGTAGCTCGAGTGGCGGGGTAGCCTCGGGAGATACGCAGTATTTT,CASSSSSGGVASGDTQYF
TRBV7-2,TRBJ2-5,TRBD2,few,TGTGCCAGCAGCACCCTCATAGCGGGCGGCGGGGAGACCCAGTACTTC,CASSTLIAGGGETQYF
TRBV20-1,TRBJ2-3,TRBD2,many,TGCAGTGCTAGTCAGCTAGCGGGAGGGCCATCAGATACGCAGTATTTT,CSASQLAGGPSDTQYF
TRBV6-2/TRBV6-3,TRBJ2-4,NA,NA,TGTGCCAGCAGTTTCAGCATCAACATTCAGTACTTC,CASSFSINIQYF
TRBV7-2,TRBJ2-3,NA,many,TGTGCCAGCAGCTTAGCGGGGAAAGATACGCAGTATTTT,CASSLAGKDTQYF
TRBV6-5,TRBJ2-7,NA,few,TGTGCCAGCAGCCCTTTTGGCTACGAGCAGTACTTC,CASSPFGYEQYF
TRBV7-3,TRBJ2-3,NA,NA,TGTGCCAGCAGCCCATCGGGGCCTGATACGCAGTATTTT,CASSPSGPDTQYF
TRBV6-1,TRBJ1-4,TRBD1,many,TGTGCCAGCAGTTGGGACAGCAGAAATGAAAAACTGTTTTTT,CASSWDSRNEKLFF
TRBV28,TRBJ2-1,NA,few,TGTGCCAGCAGTTTAGTCCCCTCAAGCTACAATGAGCAGTTCTTC,CASSLVPSSYNEQFF
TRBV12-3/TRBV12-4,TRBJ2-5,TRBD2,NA,TGTGCCAGCAGCCCCGGGACTAGCGGGAGGCAGTACTTC,CASSPGTSGRQYF
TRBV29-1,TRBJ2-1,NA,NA,TGCAGCGTCAGAACGACCTCCACCTACAATGAGCAGTTCTTC,CSVRTTSTYNEQFF
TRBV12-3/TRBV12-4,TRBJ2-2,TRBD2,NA,TGTGCCAGCAGTCCACGGACTAGCACCGGGGAGCTGTTTTTT,CASSPRTSTGELFF
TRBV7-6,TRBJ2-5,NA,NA,TGTGCCAGCAGCTTAGTCCCGGCTAGCAGCGAGACCCAGTACTTC,CASSLVPASSETQYF
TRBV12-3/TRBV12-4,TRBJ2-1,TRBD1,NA,TGTGCCAGCAGTTTCCCGGGACAGGGCAGCAATGAGCAGTTCTTC,CASSFPGQGSNEQFF